The 25 T cell receptor beta chains in this list originate from one sample, sequenced in a study of cytomegalovirus exposure and HLA in healthy donors. Researchers ran the PCR with 60 Vbeta and 13 Jbeta primers. Data came from immunoSEQ multiplex PCR; TCRdb stores just in-frame clones and leaves some out. The data contain 120,000 to 150,000 clones, about a tenth of them singletons. Material: PBMCs. These receptors were obtained from a male donor in good health and CMV-seronegative.

This clone appeared a few times. V gene TRBV28 combines with J gene TRBJ1-5; D remains ambiguous. The CDR3 covers 17 residues. V was pared by 7 bases and J by 7 bases, with 26 bases between. The germline V gene encodes CDR1 MDHEN and CDR2 SYDVKM. The CDR3 loop is CASTPQLIGGLNQPQHF. In DNA, the CDR3 is TGTGCCAGCACCCCCCAACTGATTGGAGGGTTAAACCAGCCCCAGCATTTT.

The rearrangement links TRBV7-8 to TRBJ2-7, with 10 bases that match TRBD2. CDR1 SGHVS and CDR2 FQNEAQ come from the germline V gene. The junction had 12 bases not matched to a gene; V was cut back by 5 bases and J by 5 bases. The CDR3 runs to 16 residues. CDR3 bases: TGTGCCAGCAGCCTTCTAGCGGGAGTTTTCGGAAACGAGCAGTACTTC. Translating gives CASSLLAGVFGNEQYF.

The chain combines TRBV19 with TRBJ1-6; D might be TRBD1 (5 bases). The CDR3 covers 14 residues. Trimming shortened V by 4 bases and J by 8 bases, and 12 bases separated the two germline ends. In germline, CDR1 is LNHDA, CDR2 SQIVND (reference sequence). CDR3 nucleotides: TGTGCCAGTAGTACTTCAGGGTGGGATTCACCCCTCCACTTT. It encodes CASSTSGWDSPLHF.

This clone was found a few times. CDR3 amino acids: CASSSRGGYQPQHF. For the CDR3, the DNA is TGTGCCAGCAGTTCCCGGGGGGGTTATCAGCCCCAGCATTTT. The J gene is TRBJ1-5, the V gene TRBV28; possibly TRBD1 for D (5 bases). The V gene lost 4 bases and the J gene lost 5 bases, with 12 bases spanning the gap. Germline CDR1 and CDR2: MDHEN and SYDVKM. The CDR3 has 14 residues.

This clone was seen a single time. V and J are TRBV5-6 and TRBJ2-5; 7 positions agree with TRBD1. Gene TRBJ2-7 matches the end of the DNA better, so the J call may be wrong. The germline V gene encodes CDR1 SGHDT and CDR2 YYEEEE. CDR3 length: 16 residues. CDR3 nucleotides: TGTGCCAGCAGCTTGGTGACGAGGGGGCTATCCTACGAGCAGTACTTC. Its protein product is CASSLVTRGLSYEQYF.

This chain joins TRBV7-9 and TRBJ2-1; 10 positions agree with TRBD1. Germline V gene data show CDR1 as SEHNR and CDR2 as FQNEAQ (reference sequence). The CDR3 extends over 15 amino acids. J gave up 4 bases and V 6 bases, and 6 bases lay outside the gene matches. The CDR3 loop reads CASSPGTGEYNEQFF. CDR3 DNA sequence: TGTGCCAGCAGTCCAGGGACAGGGGAATACAATGAGCAGTTCTTC.

The table lists this clone with a few counts. J is TRBJ1-3 and V is TRBV28; TRBD1 matches 7 bases. V trimming: 6 bases; J trimming: 7 bases; junction bases outside the gene matches: 18. The CDR3 is 17 amino acids. Germline CDR1 reads MDHEN; CDR2 reads SYDVKM. The CDR3 bases are TGTGCCAGCAGCCAAAACCCCGACAGGGAGGAAGGGAACACCATATATTTT. This codes for CASSQNPDREEGNTIYF.

This clone was found a few times. J is TRBJ1-4 and V is TRBV7-9; possibly TRBD1 for D (6 bases). The germline CDR1 and CDR2 sequences are SEHNR and FQNEAQ (reference sequence). The CDR3 consists of 14 residues. V dropped 1 base and J dropped 9 bases, with 12 bases sitting between them. The CDR3 region is CASSLDRADKKLFF. CDR3 sequence (DNA): TGTGCCAGCAGCTTAGACAGGGCAGACAAAAAACTGTTTTTT.

The gene calls are TRBV7-2 and TRBJ2-5; maybe TRBD2 (6 bases). Germline-derived CDR1 and CDR2 are SGHTA and FQGNSA. The CDR3 is 13 residues long. V dropped 6 bases and J dropped 4 bases, with 12 bases sitting between them. The CDR3 DNA reads as TGTGCCAGCAGGTCCGGGAGCTTAGAGACCCAGTACTTC. Amino acids: CASRSGSLETQYF.

The J gene is TRBJ2-3, the V gene TRBV6-5, with D maybe TRBD2 (6 bases). Germline V lookup: CDR1 MNHEY, CDR2 SVGAGI. V lost 2 bases and J lost 6, with 15 bases in between. The length of the CDR3 is 15 residues. The CDR3, as DNA: TGTGCCAGCAGTTACACAATGACTAGATCCGATACGCAGTATTTT. The encoded protein is CASSYTMTRSDTQYF.

The V and J genes are TRBV18 and TRBJ1-4; 7 bases fit TRBD1. Germline assignment: CDR1 KGHSH and CDR2 LQKENI. The junction had 3 bases not matched to a gene; V was cut back by 3 bases and J by 8 bases. The CDR3 covers 13 residues. The CDR3 sequence is CASSPPGQEKLFF. The CDR3 nucleotides are TGTGCCAGCTCACCTCCGGGACAGGAAAAACTGTTTTTT.

This chain links TRBV6-1 with TRBJ1-2; no clear D. V was pared by 2 bases and J by 2 bases, with 12 bases between. Germline CDR1 and CDR2: MNHNS and SASEGT. The CDR3 spans 15 residues. In DNA form, the CDR3 reads TGTGCCAGCAGTGAACCTGGTCAGGCGAACTATGGCTACACCTTC. Amino acid sequence: CASSEPGQANYGYTF.

The chain has TRBV2 and TRBJ1-2, with a possible D match to TRBD1 (6 bases). V was cut by 1 base and J by 0 bases, with 12 bases left in between. The CDR3 contains 16 residues. Germline loops: CDR1 SNHLY, CDR2 FYNNEI. CDR3 coding DNA: TGTGCCAGCAGTGAAGTGGCAGGGGCGACTAACTATGGCTACACCTTC. This codes for CASSEVAGATNYGYTF.

J is TRBJ2-7 and V is TRBV5-6; TRBD1 matches 7 bases. The germline V gene has CDR1 SGHDT and CDR2 YYEEEE. Losses at the gene ends were 4 bases for V and 3 bases for J; bases not matched to a gene: 10. The length of the CDR3 is 15 residues. The CDR3 reads CASSHGTVPNYEQYF. The CDR3, as DNA: TGTGCCAGCAGCCATGGGACAGTTCCCAACTACGAGCAGTACTTC. Drawing the rest from reference TRBV5-6 and TRBJ2-7, the complete variable domain is DAGVTQSPTHLIKTRGQQVTLRCSPKSGHDTVSWYQQALGQGPQFIFQYYEEEERQRGNFPDRFSGHQFPNYSSELNVNALLLGDSALYLCASSHGTVPNYEQYFGPGTRLTVT.

This clone came up a few times. The V call is TRBV10-3, the J call TRBJ2-5; TRBD2 might be the D (6 bases). CDR1 is ENHRY, CDR2 SYGVKD, per germline. The length of the CDR3 is 14 residues. Trimming removed 2 bases at V and 5 bases at J, with 12 bases between. The CDR3 protein is CAISERSGRETQYF. CDR3 sequence (DNA): TGTGCCATCAGTGAGAGAAGCGGGCGGGAGACCCAGTACTTC.

This clone appeared once. The junction and the germline gene differ at one end; a read error may be behind it. J is TRBJ2-3 and V is TRBV14, with TRBD2 matching 10 bases. The CDR3 has 12 residues. Germline V gene sequence: CDR1 SGHDN, CDR2 FVKESK. In DNA form, the CDR3 reads TGTGCCAGCAGCCAAGAGGGGCTAGCGGGGGTGTTT. Its protein is CASSQEGLAGVF.

The chain links TRBV30 to TRBJ2-3, with 11 bases fitting TRBD2. Germline V gene lookup returns CDR1 GTSNPN and CDR2 SVGIG (reference sequence). The V gene end was trimmed by 5 bases and the J gene end by 4 bases; junction bases not matched to a gene: 2. This CDR3 has 13 residues. The CDR3 region is CAWQLAGADTQYF. CDR3 DNA: TGTGCCTGGCAACTAGCGGGAGCAGATACGCAGTATTTT.

This clone was seen more than once but under ten times. J is TRBJ1-1 and V is TRBV5-4, with TRBD1 identical over 9 bases. Germline V gene data show CDR1 as SGHNT and CDR2 as YYREEE (reference sequence). V shed 4 bases and J 2 bases; nucleotides not matched to a gene: 6. This CDR3 is built from 15 residues. The CDR3 sequence is CASSQPGQGNTEAFF. The CDR3 nucleotides are TGTGCCAGCAGCCAACCGGGACAGGGTAACACTGAAGCTTTCTTT. Full variable domain (missing parts from reference TRBV5-4 and TRBJ1-1): ETGVTQSPTHLIKTRGQQVTLRCSSQSGHNTVSWYQQALGQGPQFIFQYYREEENGRGNFPPRFSGLQFPNYSSELNVNALELDDSALYLCASSQPGQGNTEAFFGQGTRLTVV.

V gene TRBV9 combines with J gene TRBJ1-1; perhaps TRBD1 as D (5 bases). V was pared by 0 bases and J by 5 bases, with 14 bases between. The germline gives CDR1 SGDLS, CDR2 YYNGEE. The CDR3 contains 15 residues. The CDR3 here is CASSVAPQGSTEAFF. The CDR3 DNA reads TGTGCCAGCAGCGTAGCCCCCCAGGGTTCGACTGAAGCTTTCTTT. The full variable domain, completed using reference TRBV9 and TRBJ1-1, is DSGVTQTPKHLITATGQRVTLRCSPRSGDLSVYWYQQSLDQGLQFLIQYYNGEERAKGNILERFSAQQFPDLHSELNLSSLELGDSALYFCASSVAPQGSTEAFFGQGTRLTVV.

This clone turned up a few times. The rearrangement uses TRBV20-1 and TRBJ2-5; D gene ambiguous. Trimming pared 3 bases from V and 4 bases from J, leaving 3 bases between. The germline CDR1 and CDR2 sequences are DFQATT and SNEGSKA (reference sequence). The CDR3 is made up of 10 amino acids. Here the CDR3 reads CSARRETQYF. For the CDR3, the DNA is TGCAGTGCTAGGAGAGAGACCCAGTACTTC.

This clone was seen more than once but under ten times. The rearrangement joins TRBV7-2 to TRBJ1-2; D gene unclear. The CDR3 loop spans 14 amino acids. Germline CDR1 is SGHTA and CDR2 is FQGNSA. Trimming removed 4 bases from V and 5 bases from J, with 14 bases in between. CDR3 DNA sequence: TGTGCCAGCAGCTCTGGCATGGTGGCATATGGCTACACCTTC. Protein sequence: CASSSGMVAYGYTF.

The chain carries TRBV15 and TRBJ2-2; 8 bases align to TRBD1. The J segment lost 1 base and the V segment lost 3 bases, leaving 7 bases of the junction unmatched. The germline V gene has CDR1 LNHNV and CDR2 YYDKDF (reference sequence). The CDR3 extends over 17 amino acids. In DNA, the CDR3 is TGTGCCACCAGCAGTACCTGGACAGGGAAGAACACCGGGGAGCTGTTTTTT. This sequence encodes CATSSTWTGKNTGELFF.

V is TRBV7-2 and J is TRBJ2-7; TRBD1 agrees at 7 bases. The CDR3 totals 16 residues. Germline CDR1 is SGHTA and CDR2 is FQGNSA. V lost 2 bases to trimming and J lost 5 bases; unmatched junction nucleotides: 12. CDR3 in amino acids: CASSLLGGRSHHEQYF. DNA of the CDR3: TGTGCCAGCAGCTTACTAGGGGGCAGGAGTCACCACGAGCAGTACTTC.

This clone was seen a few times. The V gene is TRBV11-2, the J gene TRBJ1-1, with TRBD1 as a possible D gene (5 bases). This CDR3 region has 13 residues. Trimming removed 2 bases at V and 10 bases at J, with 14 bases between. Germline-derived CDR1 and CDR2 are SGHAT and FQNNGV. The CDR3 bases are TGTGCCAGCAGCTTAAGGGGCGGTATCCCAGCTTTCTTT. Its translation: CASSLRGGIPAFF. Variable domain in full (rest from reference TRBV11-2 and TRBJ1-1): EAGVAQSPRYKIIEKRQSVAFWCNPISGHATLYWYQQILGQGPKLLIQFQNNGVVDDSQLPKDRFSAERLKGVDSTLKIQPAKLEDSAVYLCASSLRGGIPAFFGQGTRLTVV.

This clone appeared a few times. CDR3 amino acids: CASSPWTGGVNTEAFF. Written as DNA, the CDR3 is TGTGCCAGCAGTCCATGGACAGGGGGCGTAAACACTGAAGCTTTCTTT. The chain couples TRBV28 to TRBJ1-1; 11 bases match TRBD1. This CDR3 is built from 16 residues. V shed 5 bases, J shed 2 bases, and the junction held 7 bases outside the gene matches. Germline-derived CDR1 and CDR2 are MDHEN and SYDVKM.